This T cell receptor (beta chain) was obtained from a study of blood T cells in healthy people across ages. Points from the study as a whole: As naive T cell percentage varied, TCR beta diversity correlated strongly with it.

For this clonotype: No antigen is known for it.

Germline loops: CDR1 DFQATT, CDR2 SNEGSKA (reference sequence). The V segment lost 5 bases and the J segment 8 bases; nucleotides outside the gene matches: 12. CDR3 length equals 15 residues. PCR was performed a second time for 7 to 11 cycles using a sample-barcoded 5' primer and a J-beta primer mix. Every sample returned 2.5 million or more CDR3-containing paired-end reads. TCRdb recomputed calls from the 5' RACE reads with MiXCR, one row per CDR3 protein. The sample has roughly 1.4 million distinct CDR3 sequences; roughly 60% are singletons. The sequence was obtained from a man younger than 30 in good health. The genes are TRBV20-1 and TRBJ2-1; 10 nucleotides match TRBD2. Sequencing used blood. CDR3 DNA: TGCAGTGCTGCAGCGGGAGGGCCGGTTATCCATGAGCAGTTCTTC. This sequence encodes CSAAAGGPVIHEQFF.